This entry lists 5 T cell receptor beta chains sequenced from one sample in a study of cytomegalovirus exposure and HLA in healthy donors. In the PCR, 60 Vbeta and 13 Jbeta primers were used. The data were produced by immunoSEQ multiplex PCR, yet TCRdb's version contains in-frame clones alone and is incomplete. The sample lists under 200,000 clones; around three quarters were seen once. Material: PBMCs. The receptors were gathered from a woman aged 25 to 39 in good health and CMV-seronegative.

The rearrangement uses TRBV9 and TRBJ2-1; D is unresolved. Germline V gene lookup returns CDR1 SGDLS and CDR2 YYNGEE. This CDR3 is 11 amino acids long. Trimming took off 3 bases at V and 6 bases at J, with 4 bases between the two ends. This chain's CDR3 is CASSGLNEQFF. CDR3 nucleotides: TGTGCCAGCAGCGGACTCAATGAGCAGTTCTTC. Supplemented by reference TRBV9 and TRBJ2-1, the full variable domain reads DSGVTQTPKHLITATGQRVTLRCSPRSGDLSVYWYQQSLDQGLQFLIQYYNGEERAKGNILERFSAQQFPDLHSELNLSSLELGDSALYFCASSGLNEQFFGPGTRLTVL.

The V and J genes are TRBV4-3 and TRBJ1-1, with D uncertain. The CDR3 spans 15 residues. The V gene lost 0 bases and the J gene lost 2 bases, with 10 bases spanning the gap. In germline, CDR1 is LGHNA, CDR2 YSLEER. The CDR3 reads CASSQDLNINTEAFF. The CDR3 DNA reads as TGCGCCAGCAGCCAAGATCTGAACATTAACACTGAAGCTTTCTTT.

The rearrangement joins TRBV27 to TRBJ2-3; 11 nucleotides align to TRBD2. Trimming at V came to 5 bases and at J to 5 bases, leaving 15 bases not matched to a gene. This CDR3 is 18 amino acids long. Germline lookup yields CDR1 MNHEY and CDR2 SMNVEV (reference sequence). This CDR3 reads CASSLLAGAAYKKDTQYF. In DNA form, the CDR3 reads TGTGCCAGCAGTCTACTAGCGGGGGCCGCGTATAAGAAAGATACGCAGTATTTT.

V gene TRBV27 combines with J gene TRBJ2-7; D remains ambiguous. From germline, CDR1 is MNHEY and CDR2 SMNVEV (reference sequence). V shed 1 base and J shed 5 bases, with 9 bases lying between them. The CDR3 runs 13 residues. In nucleotides, the CDR3 is TGTGCCAGCAGTTTATTAGCCGCAAACGAGCAGTACTTC. Protein: CASSLLAANEQYF.

This clone has only a few counts. The V call is TRBV7-2, the J call TRBJ2-7; no reliable D call. The CDR3 is 14 residues long. Trimming removed 1 base at V and 3 bases at J, with 10 bases between. Germline V lookup: CDR1 SGHTA, CDR2 FQGNSA. The CDR3 region is CASSLVTANYEQYF. The CDR3 nucleotides are TGTGCCAGCAGCTTAGTTACTGCAAACTACGAGCAGTACTTC. Supplemented by reference TRBV7-2 and TRBJ2-7, the full variable domain reads GAGVSQSPSNKVTEKGKDVELRCDPISGHTALYWYRQSLGQGLEFLIYFQGNSAPDKSGLPSDRFSAERTGGSVSTLTIQRTQQEDSAVYLCASSLVTANYEQYFGPGTRLTVT.